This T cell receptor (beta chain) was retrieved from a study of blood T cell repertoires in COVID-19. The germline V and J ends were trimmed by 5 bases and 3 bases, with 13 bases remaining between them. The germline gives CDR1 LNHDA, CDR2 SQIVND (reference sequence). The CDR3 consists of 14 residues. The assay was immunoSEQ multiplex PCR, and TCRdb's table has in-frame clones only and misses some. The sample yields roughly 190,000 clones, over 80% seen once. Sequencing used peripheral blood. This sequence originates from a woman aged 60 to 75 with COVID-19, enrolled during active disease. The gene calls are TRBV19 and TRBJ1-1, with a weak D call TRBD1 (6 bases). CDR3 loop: CASSFSRGYTEAFF. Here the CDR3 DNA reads TGTGCCAGTAGTTTCTCCAGGGGTTACACTGAAGCTTTCTTT.